The T cell receptor (beta chain) described here comes from a study of CD8 T cells in Susac syndrome. The RNA, about 0.5 to 1 ug, was put through reverse transcription using random hexamers. TCRdb reanalysed the immunoSEQ multiplex PCR reads using MiXCR and keeps one entry per CDR3 protein. Here the sample spans about 83,000 distinct CDR3 sequences, 95% being singletons. The CDR3 covers 17 residues. After removal of 0 bases from V and 3 bases from J, the junction contained 7 bases not matched to a gene. Germline lookup yields CDR1 GTSNPN and CDR2 SVGIG (reference sequence). The specimen sequenced was CD8+ T cells from PBMCs. V and J are TRBV30 and TRBJ2-6, with TRBD1 identical over 8 bases. This sequence was found in a human donor with Susac syndrome. The DNA of the CDR3 is TGTGCCTGGAGTGTTTTACAGGGGGTAGGTGGGGCCAACGTCCTGACTTTC. It is translated as CAWSVLQGVGGANVLTF.